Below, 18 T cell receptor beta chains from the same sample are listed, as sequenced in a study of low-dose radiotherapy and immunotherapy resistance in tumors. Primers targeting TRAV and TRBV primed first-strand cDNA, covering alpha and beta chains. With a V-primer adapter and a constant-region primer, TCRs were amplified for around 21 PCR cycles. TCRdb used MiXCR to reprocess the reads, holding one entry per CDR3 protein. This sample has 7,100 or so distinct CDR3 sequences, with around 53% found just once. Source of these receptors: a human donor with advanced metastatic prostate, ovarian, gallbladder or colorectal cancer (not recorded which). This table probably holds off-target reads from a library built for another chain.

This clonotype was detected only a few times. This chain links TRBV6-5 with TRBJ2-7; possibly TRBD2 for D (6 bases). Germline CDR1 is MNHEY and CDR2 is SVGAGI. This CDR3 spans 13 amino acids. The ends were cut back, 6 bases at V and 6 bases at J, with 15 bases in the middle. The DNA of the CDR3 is TGTGCCAGCAGCCACCCGGGACTGGGCGAGCAGTACTTC. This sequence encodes CASSHPGLGEQYF.

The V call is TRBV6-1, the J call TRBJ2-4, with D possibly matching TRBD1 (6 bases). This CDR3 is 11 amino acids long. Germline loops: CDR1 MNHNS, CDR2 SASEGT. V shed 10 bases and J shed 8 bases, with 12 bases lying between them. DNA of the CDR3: TGTGCCACCAGGGGTGGTTACATTCAGTACTTC. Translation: CATRGGYIQYF.

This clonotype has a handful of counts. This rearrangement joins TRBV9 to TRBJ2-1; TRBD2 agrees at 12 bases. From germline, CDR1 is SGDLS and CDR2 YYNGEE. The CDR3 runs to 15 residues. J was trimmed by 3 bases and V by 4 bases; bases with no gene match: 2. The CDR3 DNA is TGTGCCAGCAGCCCTAGCGGGGGGGGCTACAATGAGCAGTTCTTC. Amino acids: CASSPSGGGYNEQFF.

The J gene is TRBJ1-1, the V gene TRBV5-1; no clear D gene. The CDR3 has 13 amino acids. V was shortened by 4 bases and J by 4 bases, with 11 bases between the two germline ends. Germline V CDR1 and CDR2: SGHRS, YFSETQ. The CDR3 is CASSVNKGTEAFF. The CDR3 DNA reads TGCGCCAGCAGCGTGAACAAGGGCACTGAAGCTTTCTTT.

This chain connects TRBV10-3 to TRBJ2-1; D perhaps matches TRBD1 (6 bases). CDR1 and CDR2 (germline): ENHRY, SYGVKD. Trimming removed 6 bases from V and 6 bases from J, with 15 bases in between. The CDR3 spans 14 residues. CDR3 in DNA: TGTGCCATCAGGAGGACAGAGCAAGGCAATGAGCAGTTCTTC. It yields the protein CAIRRTEQGNEQFF.

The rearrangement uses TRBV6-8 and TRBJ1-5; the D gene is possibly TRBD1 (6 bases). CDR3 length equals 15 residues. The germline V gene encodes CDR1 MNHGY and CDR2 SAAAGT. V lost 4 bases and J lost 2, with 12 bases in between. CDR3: CASSSQSGGNQPQHF. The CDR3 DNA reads TGTGCCAGCAGTTCCCAATCAGGGGGCAATCAGCCCCAGCATTTT.

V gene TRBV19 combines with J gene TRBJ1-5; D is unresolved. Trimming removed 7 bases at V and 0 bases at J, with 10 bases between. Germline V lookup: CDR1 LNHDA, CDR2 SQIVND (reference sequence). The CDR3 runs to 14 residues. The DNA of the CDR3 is TGTGCCAGTAACGTAGTTCTTAGCAATCAGCCCCAGCATTTT. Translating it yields CASNVVLSNQPQHF. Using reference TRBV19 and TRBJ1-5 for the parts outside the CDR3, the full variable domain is DGGITQSPKYLFRKEGQNVTLSCEQNLNHDAMYWYRQDPGQGLRLIYYSQIVNDFQKGDIAEGYSVSREKKESFPLTVTSAQKNPTAFYLCASNVVLSNQPQHFGDGTRLSIL.

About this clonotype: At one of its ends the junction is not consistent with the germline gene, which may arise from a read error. CDR3 DNA sequence: TGTGCTAGCAGCGGCGGGACAGATCAGCCCCAGCATTTT. This encodes CASSGGTDQPQHF. V is TRBV7-7 and J is TRBJ1-5, with 7 bases that match TRBD1. Germline V gene sequence: CDR1 SSHAT, CDR2 FNYEAQ (reference sequence). The CDR3 has 13 amino acids.

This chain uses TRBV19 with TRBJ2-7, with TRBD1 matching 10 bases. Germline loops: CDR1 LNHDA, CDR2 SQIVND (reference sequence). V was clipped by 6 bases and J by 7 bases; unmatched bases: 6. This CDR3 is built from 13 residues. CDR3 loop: CASRDRGKGEQYF. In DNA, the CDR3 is TGTGCCAGTAGGGACAGGGGGAAAGGGGAGCAGTACTTC.

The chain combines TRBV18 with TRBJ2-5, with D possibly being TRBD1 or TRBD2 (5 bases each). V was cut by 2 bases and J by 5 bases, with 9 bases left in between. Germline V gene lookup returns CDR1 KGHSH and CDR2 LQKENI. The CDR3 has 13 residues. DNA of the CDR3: TGTGCCAGCTCACCAGGGGGATTGGAGACCCAGTACTTC. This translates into CASSPGGLETQYF.

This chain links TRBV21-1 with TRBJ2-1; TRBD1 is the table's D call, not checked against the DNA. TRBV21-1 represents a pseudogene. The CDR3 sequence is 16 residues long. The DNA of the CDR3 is TGTGCCAGCAGCAAAGGTGAGGGGCTGAGCTACAATGAGCAGTTCTTC. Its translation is CASSKGEGLSYNEQFF.

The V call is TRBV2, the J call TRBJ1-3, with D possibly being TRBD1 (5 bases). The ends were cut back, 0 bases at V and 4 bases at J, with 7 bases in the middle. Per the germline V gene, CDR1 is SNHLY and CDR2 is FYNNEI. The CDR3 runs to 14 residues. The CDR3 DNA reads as TGTGCCAGCAGTGAAGCAGGGGCCGGAAACACCATATATTTT. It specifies CASSEAGAGNTIYF.

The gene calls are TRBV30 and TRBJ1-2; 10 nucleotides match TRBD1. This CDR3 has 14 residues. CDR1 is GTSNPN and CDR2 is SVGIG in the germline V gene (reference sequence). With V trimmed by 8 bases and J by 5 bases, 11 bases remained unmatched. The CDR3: CAATTGQGGYGYTF. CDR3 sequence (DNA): TGTGCCGCCACTACCGGACAGGGGGGATATGGCTACACCTTC.

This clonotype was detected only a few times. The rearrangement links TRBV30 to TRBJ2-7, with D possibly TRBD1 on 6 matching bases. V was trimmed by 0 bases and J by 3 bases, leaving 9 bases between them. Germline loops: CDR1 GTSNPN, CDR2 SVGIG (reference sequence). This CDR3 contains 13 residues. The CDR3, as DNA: TGTGCCTGGAGTGTACAGGGAATCTACGAGCAGTACTTC. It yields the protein CAWSVQGIYEQYF. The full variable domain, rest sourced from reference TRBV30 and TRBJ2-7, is SQTIHQWPATLVQPVGSPLSLECTVEGTSNPNLYWYRQAAGRGLQLLFYSVGIGQISSEVPQNLSASRPQDRQFILSSKKLLLSDSGFYLCAWSVQGIYEQYFGPGTRLTVT.

CDR3 DNA sequence: TGTGCCAGCAACACAGGGTTCGAGGGGGAGACCCAGTACTTC. The encoded protein is CASNTGFEGETQYF. The V gene is TRBV5-6, the J gene TRBJ2-5; TRBD1 might be the D (6 bases). From germline, CDR1 is SGHDT and CDR2 YYEEEE. The V and J ends lost 6 bases and 5 bases respectively, with 17 bases between them. The CDR3 has 14 amino acids.

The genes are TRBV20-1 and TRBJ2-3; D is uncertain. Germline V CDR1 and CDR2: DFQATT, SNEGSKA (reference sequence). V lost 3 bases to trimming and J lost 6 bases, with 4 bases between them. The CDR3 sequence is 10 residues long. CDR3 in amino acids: CSASRDTQYF. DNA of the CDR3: TGCAGTGCTAGCCGGGATACGCAGTATTTT.

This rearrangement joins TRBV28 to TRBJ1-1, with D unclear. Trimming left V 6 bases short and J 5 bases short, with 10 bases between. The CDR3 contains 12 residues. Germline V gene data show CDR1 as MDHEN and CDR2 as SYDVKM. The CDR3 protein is CASRGAATEAFF. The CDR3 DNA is TGTGCCAGCAGGGGAGCGGCAACTGAAGCTTTCTTT.

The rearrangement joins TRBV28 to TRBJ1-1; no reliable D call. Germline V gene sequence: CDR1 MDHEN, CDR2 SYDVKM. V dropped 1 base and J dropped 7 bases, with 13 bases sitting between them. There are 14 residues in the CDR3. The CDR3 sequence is CASSLFPGPNEAFF. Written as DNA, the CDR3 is TGTGCCAGCAGTTTATTTCCTGGACCCAATGAAGCTTTCTTT.